The entry that follows covers one T cell receptor (beta chain) sequence. The antigen is unknown. The sample belongs to a study of vaccination effects on CD4 cells after COVID-19. ViraFEST assay sequencing came after antigen-specific CD4+ T cells were expanded with viral peptide pools. Researchers isolated CD4+ T cells once less than 13 days of culture had elapsed. Recipients of the vaccine had no prior SARS-CoV-2 infection and negative nucleocapsid antibodies. Libraries were prepared by immunoSEQ multiplex PCR; TCRdb keeps only in-frame clonotypes and omits some of them. In the table there are about 40,000 clones, 66% of which are singletons. Germline V lookup: CDR1 SGHNT, CDR2 YENEEA. Trimming removed 4 bases from V and 4 bases from J; junction bases left unmatched: 4. This CDR3 comprises 16 residues.

This TCR was recovered from a human donor who received a COVID-19 vaccine. The V gene is TRBV11-3, the J gene TRBJ2-6, with 10 bases aligning to TRBD1. The sequences come from CD4+ T cells from PBMCs cultured with HCoV-OC43 spike peptides, collected before COVID-19 vaccination. Subset: HCoV-OC43 spike overlapping peptide pool stimulation. The CDR3 nucleotides read TGTGCCAGCAGCTACGGGACAGGGGTCGGGGCCAACGTCCTGACTTTC. Its protein is CASSYGTGVGANVLTF. Full variable domain (outside the CDR3, taken from reference TRBV11-3 and TRBJ2-6): EAGVVQSPRYKIIEKKQPVAFWCNPISGHNTLYWYLQNLGQGPELLIRYENEEAVDDSQLPKDRFSAERLKGVDSTLKIQPAELGDSAVYLCASSYGTGVGANVLTFGAGSRLTVL.